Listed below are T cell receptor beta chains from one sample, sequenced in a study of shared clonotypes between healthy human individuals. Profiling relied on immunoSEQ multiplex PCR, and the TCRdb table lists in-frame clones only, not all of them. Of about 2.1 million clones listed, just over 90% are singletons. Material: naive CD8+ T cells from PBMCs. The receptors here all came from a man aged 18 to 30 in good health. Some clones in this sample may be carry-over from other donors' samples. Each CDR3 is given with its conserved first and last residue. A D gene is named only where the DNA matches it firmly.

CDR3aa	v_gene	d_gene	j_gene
CASSLDFGNTIYF	TRBV7-8	.	TRBJ1-3
CASRIGSGETQYF	TRBV27	.	TRBJ2-5
CASSSYSGSNEQFF	TRBV7-3	.	TRBJ2-1
CASSEFSGPDQPQHF	TRBV25-1	.	TRBJ1-5
CASSPRGRGITSYEQYF	TRBV27	.	TRBJ2-7
CGDGRNTEAFF	TRBV20-1	.	TRBJ1-1
CASSLAGSSYEQYF	TRBV7-9	.	TRBJ2-7
CASSADSGNTEAFF	TRBV9	.	TRBJ1-1
CASSEAYRASGANVLTF	TRBV6-1	.	TRBJ2-6
CASRRLLGSQETQYF	TRBV28	.	TRBJ2-5
CAISESRQGNYGYTF	TRBV10-3	.	TRBJ1-2
CASSPSLGGRGYGYTF	TRBV11-2	.	TRBJ1-2
CASSSWIDEQFF	TRBV7-9	.	TRBJ2-1
CSVEAGSTEAFF	TRBV29-1	.	TRBJ1-1
CASSLDYEQYF	TRBV11-2	.	TRBJ2-7
CASEQGRRGNIQYF	TRBV6-1	.	TRBJ2-4
CASSLGEGAYEQYF	TRBV27	.	TRBJ2-7
CAWMRTTNRPSGNTIYF	TRBV30	.	TRBJ1-3
CASRLTGLADTQYF	TRBV27	TRBD2	TRBJ2-3
CASKGGSLLYEQYF	TRBV25-1	.	TRBJ2-7
CAWSVPGWGNTIYF	TRBV30	.	TRBJ1-3
CASSVGVMGYEQYF	TRBV9	.	TRBJ2-7
CASSPDRGSYNEQFF	TRBV18	.	TRBJ2-1
CASSPRTSGSPFSYNEQFF	TRBV28	TRBD2	TRBJ2-1
CASSFSYSETYEQYF	TRBV5-6	.	TRBJ2-7
CASRSRGRYEQYF	TRBV28	.	TRBJ2-7
CASSILPGHTEAFF	TRBV27	.	TRBJ1-1
CASSSDYSRQYF	TRBV5-1	.	TRBJ2-3
CASSSGQGAYNEQFF	TRBV19	TRBD1	TRBJ2-1
CSVEEPDRNTEAFF	TRBV29-1	.	TRBJ1-1
CASSQANPGQGSAGYTF	TRBV4-1	TRBD1	TRBJ1-2
CASTRTGGVREQYF	TRBV14	TRBD2	TRBJ2-7
CASSQEIRPTEAFF	TRBV4-2	.	TRBJ1-1
CASSPERGLGPEAFF	TRBV19	TRBD1	TRBJ1-1
CASSLVSSVGEQYF	TRBV7-9	.	TRBJ2-7
CASSPSTSGWAEAFF	TRBV28	.	TRBJ1-1
CASSGRGVGRETQYF	TRBV6-1	.	TRBJ2-5
CASSKPLGDRAANTGELFF	TRBV7-9	TRBD1	TRBJ2-2
CSGKIGTNTEAFF	TRBV29-1	.	TRBJ1-1
CATSARQGATISGNTIYF	TRBV15	TRBD1	TRBJ1-3
CASSLEGSLGYEQYF	TRBV11-3	.	TRBJ2-7
CASSMRYNEQFF	TRBV19	.	TRBJ2-1
CASSLGEAGERQETQYF	TRBV4-3	TRBD2	TRBJ2-5
CASSSVSQGIGGMRAFF	TRBV7-2	.	TRBJ1-1
CAASGQGASEAFF	TRBV6-1	TRBD1	TRBJ1-1
CASSRGFSETQYF	TRBV19	.	TRBJ2-5
CASSVTRQEAGDTQYF	TRBV9	.	TRBJ2-3
CASSASGSTDTQYF	TRBV9	TRBD2	TRBJ2-3
CASIPPGHTNTGELFF	TRBV28	.	TRBJ2-2
CASSVAKGSGANVLTF	TRBV9	.	TRBJ2-6
CASSLQGANEQFF	TRBV5-1	TRBD1	TRBJ2-1
CASSRSDSNQPQHF	TRBV7-9	.	TRBJ1-5
CASSPGTSLHEQFF	TRBV27	TRBD2	TRBJ2-1
CASSSKGRGLGYGYTF	TRBV13	.	TRBJ1-2
CASSERQGVWAGGPETQYF	TRBV19	.	TRBJ2-5